This T cell receptor (beta chain) came from a study of early T cells in non-severe SARS-CoV-2 infection. Study-wide results and limits: Matching results from VDJdb favored anti-spike CD8 responses, leaving private and CD4 specificities undetected.

TCRdb analysed the 5' RACE reads with MiXCR anew, one entry per CDR3 protein. The sample yields roughly 97,000 distinct CDR3 sequences, about 11% seen once. V was pared by 2 bases and J by 1 base, with 7 bases between. CDR1 is SGHTA and CDR2 is FQGNSA in the germline V gene. There are 14 residues in the CDR3. In its sample, this clonotype was seen many times. Its antigen is as yet unknown. The genes are TRBV7-2 and TRBJ2-3; D unclear. Sample: whole blood, taken at baseline. This receptor was identified in an adult who was a healthcare worker with PCR-confirmed SARS-CoV-2 infection or an uninfected control (not recorded which). As DNA, the CDR3 is TGTGCCAGCAGCTTAACGGCGGGCACAGATACGCAGTATTTT. Its translation is CASSLTAGTDTQYF.